A single sample is the source of the 27 T cell receptor beta chains below, sequenced in a study of blood T cell repertoires in COVID-19. This table comes from immunoSEQ multiplex PCR, and its TCRdb copy is limited to in-frame clones, with some not included. The sample carries roughly 250,000 clones, less than 85% recorded once. Sequenced material: peripheral blood. The receptor set was obtained from a woman of 80 years or more with active or convalescent COVID-19.

The chain links TRBV11-2 to TRBJ2-3; TRBD2 agrees at 8 bases. Trimming took 5 bases from V and 2 from J; bases not matched to a gene: 6. The CDR3 has 15 amino acids. CDR1 SGHAT and CDR2 FQNNGV come from the germline V gene. The CDR3 DNA sequence: TGTGCCAGCAGCGGATGGACTAGCCTCACAGATACGCAGTATTTT. It encodes CASSGWTSLTDTQYF.

The rearrangement uses TRBV7-9 and TRBJ1-4, with TRBD1 identical over 9 bases. V was clipped by 2 bases and J by 8 bases; unmatched bases: 6. This CDR3 region has 15 residues. CDR1 SEHNR and CDR2 FQNEAQ come from the germline V gene (reference sequence). The CDR3 region has the DNA TGTGCCAGCAGCTTAACCGGGACAGGGAGAGAAAAACTGTTTTTT. Translation gives CASSLTGTGREKLFF.

This chain joins TRBV6-5 and TRBJ1-2, with 8 bases that match TRBD1. Germline CDR1 MNHEY, CDR2 SVGAGI. V lost 10 bases, J lost 4 bases, and 5 bases stayed unmatched. This CDR3 is built from 12 residues. As DNA, the CDR3 is TGTGCCATCCTACAGGGGGTCTATGGCTACACCTTC. The encoded protein is CAILQGVYGYTF.

The V gene is TRBV19, the J gene TRBJ1-5; D is possibly TRBD1 (6 bases). CDR3 size: 15 residues. Trimming removed 6 bases at V and 0 bases at J, with 12 bases between. The V gene's germline CDR1 is LNHDA and CDR2 SQIVND (reference sequence). CDR3 DNA sequence: TGTGCCAGTAGCACACAGGGAATTAGCAATCAGCCCCAGCATTTT. This sequence encodes CASSTQGISNQPQHF.

The rearrangement links TRBV5-4 to TRBJ2-2, with 7 positions matching TRBD2. J was trimmed by 1 base and V by 4 bases; bases with no gene match: 10. This CDR3 contains 17 residues. Germline V gene lookup returns CDR1 SGHNT and CDR2 YYREEE (reference sequence). The chain's CDR3 is CASSPPGGAVNTGELFF. CDR3 DNA: TGTGCCAGCAGCCCCCCGGGAGGAGCGGTGAACACCGGGGAGCTGTTTTTT.

The CDR3 bases are TGTGCCTGGACATCTCGGAGGGGCTACACCTTC. Translating it yields CAWTSRRGYTF. J is TRBJ1-2 and V is TRBV30; D remains ambiguous. CDR1 and CDR2 (germline): GTSNPN, SVGIG (reference sequence). This CDR3 spans 11 amino acids. Deletions cut 4 bases from V and 8 bases from J, with 11 bases between.

This clone was counted a single time. The chain employs TRBV10-3 and TRBJ2-3, with TRBD2 identical over 7 bases. Trimming cost V 6 bases and J 4 bases; bases outside gene matches: 10. Germline CDR1 and CDR2: ENHRY and SYGVKD. CDR3 length: 15 residues. The CDR3 loop is CAIRGGLEGSDTQYF. The CDR3 bases are TGTGCCATCAGGGGAGGACTAGAAGGTTCAGATACGCAGTATTTT.

As DNA, the CDR3 is TGCGCCAGCAGCCAAGGGCTTGGCGGGAGTCTGTACGGCTACACCTTC. Translating it yields CASSQGLGGSLYGYTF. This chain links TRBV4-1 with TRBJ1-2; the D is unclear. V lost 1 base and J lost 8, with 20 bases in between. CDR3 length: 16 residues. CDR1 is MGHRA and CDR2 is YSYEKL in the germline V gene.

The chain is built from TRBV5-4 and TRBJ1-6; D gene unclear. V lost 1 base and J 5 bases, leaving 13 bases between the germline ends. CDR3 size: 16 residues. The germline V gene has CDR1 SGHNT and CDR2 YYREEE (reference sequence). CDR3 residues: CASSLSWGANNSPLHF. The CDR3 coding sequence is TGTGCCAGCAGCTTGTCATGGGGAGCCAATAATTCACCCCTCCACTTT.

The chain combines TRBV30 with TRBJ2-4, with D perhaps matching TRBD2 (5 bases). The CDR3 is made up of 13 amino acids. Trimming left V 1 base short and J 7 bases short, with 11 bases between. Germline V CDR1 and CDR2: GTSNPN, SVGIG (reference sequence). As DNA, the CDR3 is TGTGCCTGGAGTGGATCGGCTAGCAACATTCAGTACTTC. Its protein is CAWSGSASNIQYF.

The chain recombines TRBV28 with TRBJ2-7, with TRBD1 matching 7 bases. The CDR3 is 14 residues long. J lost 8 bases, V lost 3 bases, and 10 bases had no gene match. Looked up from germline, CDR1 is MDHEN and CDR2 is SYDVKM. In DNA form, the CDR3 reads TGTGCCAGCAGTTTGGGCAGGGGGAGAGGGCAGCAGTACTTC. This encodes CASSLGRGRGQQYF. The complete variable domain, with remaining parts taken from reference TRBV28 and TRBJ2-7, reads DVKVTQSSRYLVKRTGEKVFLECVQDMDHENMFWYRQDPGLGLRLIYFSYDVKMKEKGDIPEGYSVSREKKERFSLILESASTNQTSMYLCASSLGRGRGQQYFGPGTRLTVT.

On this clone itself: Other DNA variants within this sample encode the same CDR3. The chain has TRBV28 and TRBJ1-1; 10 nucleotides line up with TRBD1. CDR1 and CDR2 (germline): MDHEN, SYDVKM. Trimming took 1 base from V and 4 from J; bases not matched to a gene: 3. CDR3 size: 15 residues. This chain's CDR3 is CASSLLGQGGTEAFF. CDR3 DNA: TGTGCCAGCAGTTTATTAGGACAGGGGGGCACTGAAGCTTTCTTT.

The chain combines TRBV9 with TRBJ1-6; 8 nucleotides agree with TRBD1. V trimming: 0 bases; J trimming: 8 bases; junction bases outside the gene matches: 4. The germline gives CDR1 SGDLS, CDR2 YYNGEE. CDR3 length: 15 amino acids. CDR3 DNA: TGTGCCAGCAGCGTAGCGGCAGGGGGCTATTCACCCCTCCACTTT. Residues: CASSVAAGGYSPLHF.

This chain joins TRBV7-7 and TRBJ2-5; perhaps TRBD2 as D (7 bases). The germline V gene has CDR1 SSHAT and CDR2 FNYEAQ (reference sequence). This CDR3 contains 15 residues. Trimming stripped 4 bases from V and 5 bases from J, with 17 bases between. Here the CDR3 reads CASSSTREGGETQYF. CDR3 nucleotides: TGTGCCAGCAGCTCTACCAGGGAGGGGGGGGAGACCCAGTACTTC.

The chain recombines TRBV30 with TRBJ1-2; TRBD1 might be the D (5 bases). V was shortened by 2 bases and J by 7 bases, with 14 bases between the two germline ends. The germline gives CDR1 GTSNPN, CDR2 SVGIG (reference sequence). The CDR3 has 13 amino acids. The chain's CDR3 is CAWSPTRRGGYTF. CDR3 DNA sequence: TGTGCCTGGAGTCCTACCCGTAGGGGTGGCTACACCTTC.

This chain uses TRBV28 with TRBJ1-1, with TRBD1 as a possible D gene (6 bases). CDR3 length: 14 amino acids. With 3 bases removed from V and 7 bases from J, the gap between germline ends came to 15 bases. CDR1 and CDR2 from the germline V gene are MDHEN and SYDVKM. CDR3 sequence (DNA): TGTGCCAGCAGTTTTCAGGGGAATGACCTTGAAGCTTTCTTT. This codes for CASSFQGNDLEAFF.

This clone was observed a handful of times. The J gene is TRBJ2-3, the V gene TRBV12-5; 8 bases are shared with TRBD2. This CDR3 region has 18 residues. CDR1 is LGHNT, CDR2 FRNRAP, per germline. V lost 5 bases and J lost 0; bases outside the gene matches: 13. This CDR3 reads CASGLLAGGIESTDTQYF. For the CDR3, the DNA is TGTGCTAGTGGTCTTCTGGCGGGGGGCATCGAAAGCACAGATACGCAGTATTTT.

V and J are TRBV2 and TRBJ2-7; D remains unclear. The CDR3 runs 12 residues. Trimming stripped 3 bases from V and 0 bases from J, with 3 bases between. Germline CDR1 and CDR2: SNHLY and FYNNEI. CDR3 nucleotide sequence: TGTGCCAGCAGTGACAGCTCCTACGAGCAGTACTTC. This sequence encodes CASSDSSYEQYF.

V gene TRBV6-1 combines with J gene TRBJ2-3, with TRBD2 matching over 11 bases. CDR1 is MNHNS, CDR2 SASEGT, per germline. This CDR3 has 17 residues. The V and J ends lost 4 bases and 4 bases, in that order; junction bases with no gene match: 10. CDR3 loop: CASSVSWVSGGADTQYF. In nucleotides, the CDR3 is TGTGCCAGCAGTGTATCTTGGGTTAGCGGGGGGGCAGATACGCAGTATTTT.

The chain employs TRBV10-1 and TRBJ1-1; unclear D gene. The CDR3 is made up of 12 amino acids. V lost 6 bases and J 4 bases, leaving 9 bases between the germline ends. Germline values: CDR1 WNHNN, CDR2 SYGVQD (reference sequence). CDR3 sequence: CASRGHSTEAFF. The CDR3 DNA reads as TGCGCCAGCAGGGGCCACAGCACTGAAGCTTTCTTT.

The chain employs TRBV6-5 and TRBJ2-2; no clear D. V was trimmed by 5 bases and J by 6 bases, leaving 13 bases between them. This CDR3 has 14 amino acids. The V gene's germline CDR1 is MNHEY and CDR2 SVGAGI. CDR3 sequence (DNA): TGTGCCAGCAGTCCAGATCCACAATCCGGGGAGCTGTTTTTT. Protein: CASSPDPQSGELFF.

V usage is TRBV28 and J usage is TRBJ2-2; 10 positions agree with TRBD2. The junction had 5 bases not matched to a gene; V was cut back by 5 bases and J by 5 bases. The germline CDR1 and CDR2 sequences are MDHEN and SYDVKM. The CDR3 loop spans 15 amino acids. The CDR3 protein is CASSAQLAGTGELFF. The CDR3 DNA is TGTGCCAGCAGTGCCCAACTAGCGGGGACCGGGGAGCTGTTTTTT. Variable domain in full (rest from reference TRBV28 and TRBJ2-2): DVKVTQSSRYLVKRTGEKVFLECVQDMDHENMFWYRQDPGLGLRLIYFSYDVKMKEKGDIPEGYSVSREKKERFSLILESASTNQTSMYLCASSAQLAGTGELFFGEGSRLTVL.

This sequence joins TRBV6-5 and TRBJ1-4; a weak D match, TRBD1 (6 bases). The V gene's germline CDR1 is MNHEY and CDR2 SVGAGI. This CDR3 is built from 13 residues. Trimming removed 7 bases at V and 0 bases at J, with 6 bases between. The CDR3: CASKGATNEKLFF. The CDR3 bases are TGTGCCAGCAAGGGGGCAACTAATGAAAAACTGTTTTTT.

The chain links TRBV27 to TRBJ2-5, with TRBD1 identical over 7 bases. The CDR3 runs 15 residues. V gave up 5 bases and J gave up 4 bases; unmatched junction bases: 10. Germline V gene data show CDR1 as MNHEY and CDR2 as SMNVEV (reference sequence). The CDR3 spells CASSIRTGRVETQYF. CDR3 in DNA: TGTGCCAGCAGTATCCGGACAGGCCGGGTAGAGACCCAGTACTTC.

This clone was recorded once. The chain uses TRBV25-1 and TRBJ1-1, with D hard to call. Germline values: CDR1 MGHDK, CDR2 SYGVNS. This CDR3 comprises 11 residues. V was shortened by 6 bases and J by 3 bases, with 5 bases between the two germline ends. CDR3 in DNA: TGTGCCAGCAGACATTACACTGAAGCTTTCTTT. The encoded protein is CASRHYTEAFF.

The rearrangement links TRBV5-5 to TRBJ1-2; TRBD1 matches 8 bases. Trimming cost V 1 base and J 7 bases; bases outside gene matches: 9. Germline assignment: CDR1 SGHKS and CDR2 YYEKEE (reference sequence). The CDR3 runs 15 residues. The CDR3: CASSLYRTGIGGYTF. DNA for the CDR3: TGTGCCAGCAGCTTGTATCGGACAGGGATCGGTGGCTACACCTTC.

The chain uses TRBV5-1 and TRBJ2-3, with TRBD1 matching over 9 bases. From germline, CDR1 is SGHRS and CDR2 YFSETQ. The J segment lost 1 base and the V segment lost 3 bases, leaving 6 bases of the junction unmatched. The CDR3 contains 16 residues. CDR3 amino acids: CASSYFRDRGTDTQYF. The CDR3 coding sequence is TGCGCCAGCAGCTACTTCCGGGACAGGGGCACAGATACGCAGTATTTT.